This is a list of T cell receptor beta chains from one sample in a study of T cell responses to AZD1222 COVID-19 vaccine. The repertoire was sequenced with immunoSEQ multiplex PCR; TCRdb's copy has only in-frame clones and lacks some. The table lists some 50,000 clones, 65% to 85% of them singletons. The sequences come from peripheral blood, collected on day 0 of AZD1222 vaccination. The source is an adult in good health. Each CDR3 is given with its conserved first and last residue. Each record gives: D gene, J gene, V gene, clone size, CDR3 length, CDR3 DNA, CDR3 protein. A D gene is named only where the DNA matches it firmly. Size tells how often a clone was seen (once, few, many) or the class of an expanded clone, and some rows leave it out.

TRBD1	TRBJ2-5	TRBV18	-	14	TGTGCCAGCTCACCGACAGGGGATGAAGAGACCCAGTACTTC	CASSPTGDEETQYF
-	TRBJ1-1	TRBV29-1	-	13	TGCAGCGTGGGGACACCTATGAACACTGAAGCTTTCTTT	CSVGTPMNTEAFF
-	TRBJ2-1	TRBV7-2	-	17	TGTGCCAGCAGCTTACAGCCTGGGCAGGGTTCCTACAATGAGCAGTTCTTC	CASSLQPGQGSYNEQFF
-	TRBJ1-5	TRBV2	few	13	TGTGCCAGCAGGGCAAATAGCAATCAGCCCCAGCATTTT	CASRANSNQPQHF
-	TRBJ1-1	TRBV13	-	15	TGTGCCAGCAGCCTTTTAGGAGCGAGGCACACTGAAGCTTTCTTT	CASSLLGARHTEAFF
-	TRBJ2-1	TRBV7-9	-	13	TGTGCCAGCAGCTTAGAGGGGGGCAATGAGCAGTTCTTC	CASSLEGGNEQFF
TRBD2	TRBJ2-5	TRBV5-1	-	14	TGCGCCAGCAGATCGGGACTAGCGGGGGAGACCCAGTACTTC	CASRSGLAGETQYF
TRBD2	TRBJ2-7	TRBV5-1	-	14	TGCGCCAGCAGCTTGGCCTCGGGGGGCTACGAGCAGTACTTC	CASSLASGGYEQYF
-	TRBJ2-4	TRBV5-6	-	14	TGTGCCAGCTCCCGACAGCTAGCCAAAAACATTCAGTACTTC	CASSRQLAKNIQYF
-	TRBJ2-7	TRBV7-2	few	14	TGTGCCAGCAGCTTAGGAAGGCAGGGATACGAGCAGTACTTC	CASSLGRQGYEQYF